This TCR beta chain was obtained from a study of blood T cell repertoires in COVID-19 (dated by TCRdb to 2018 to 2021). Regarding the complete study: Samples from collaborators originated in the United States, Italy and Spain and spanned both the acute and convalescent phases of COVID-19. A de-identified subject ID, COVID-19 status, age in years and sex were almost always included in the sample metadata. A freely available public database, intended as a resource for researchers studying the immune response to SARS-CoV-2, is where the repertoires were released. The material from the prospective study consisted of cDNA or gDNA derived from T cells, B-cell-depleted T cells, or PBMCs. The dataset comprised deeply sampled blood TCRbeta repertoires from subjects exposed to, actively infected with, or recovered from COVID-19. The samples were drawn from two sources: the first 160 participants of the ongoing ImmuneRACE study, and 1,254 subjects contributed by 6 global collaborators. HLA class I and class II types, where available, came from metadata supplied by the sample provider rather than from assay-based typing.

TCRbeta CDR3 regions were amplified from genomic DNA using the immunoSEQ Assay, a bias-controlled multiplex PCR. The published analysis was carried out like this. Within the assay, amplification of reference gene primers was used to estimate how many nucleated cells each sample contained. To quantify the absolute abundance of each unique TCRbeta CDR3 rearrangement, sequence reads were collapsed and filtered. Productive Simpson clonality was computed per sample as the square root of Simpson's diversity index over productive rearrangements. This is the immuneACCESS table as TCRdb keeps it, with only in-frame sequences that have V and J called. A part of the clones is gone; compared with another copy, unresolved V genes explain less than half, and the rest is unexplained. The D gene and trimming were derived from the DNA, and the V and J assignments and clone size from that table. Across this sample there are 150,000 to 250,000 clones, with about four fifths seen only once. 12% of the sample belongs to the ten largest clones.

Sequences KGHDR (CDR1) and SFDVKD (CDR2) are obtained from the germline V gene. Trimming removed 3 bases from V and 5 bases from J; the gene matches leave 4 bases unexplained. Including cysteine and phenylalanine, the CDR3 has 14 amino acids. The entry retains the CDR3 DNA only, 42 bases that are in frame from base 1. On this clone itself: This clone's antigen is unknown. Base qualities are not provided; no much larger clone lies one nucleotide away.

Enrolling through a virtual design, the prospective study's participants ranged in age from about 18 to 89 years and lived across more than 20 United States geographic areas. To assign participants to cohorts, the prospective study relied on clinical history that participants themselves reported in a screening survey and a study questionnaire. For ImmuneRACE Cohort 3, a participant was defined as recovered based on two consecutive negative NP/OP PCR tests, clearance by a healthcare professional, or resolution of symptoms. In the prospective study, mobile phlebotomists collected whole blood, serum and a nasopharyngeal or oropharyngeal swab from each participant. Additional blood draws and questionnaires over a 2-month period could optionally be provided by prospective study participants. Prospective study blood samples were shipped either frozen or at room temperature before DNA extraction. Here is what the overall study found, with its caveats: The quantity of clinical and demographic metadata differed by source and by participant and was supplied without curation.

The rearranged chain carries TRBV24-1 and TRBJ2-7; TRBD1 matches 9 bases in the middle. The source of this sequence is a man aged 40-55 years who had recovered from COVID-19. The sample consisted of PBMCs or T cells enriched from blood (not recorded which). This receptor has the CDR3 CATSDTGGLNEQYF. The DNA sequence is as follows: TGTGCCACCAGTGATACAGGGGGCTTGAACGAGCAGTACTTC.